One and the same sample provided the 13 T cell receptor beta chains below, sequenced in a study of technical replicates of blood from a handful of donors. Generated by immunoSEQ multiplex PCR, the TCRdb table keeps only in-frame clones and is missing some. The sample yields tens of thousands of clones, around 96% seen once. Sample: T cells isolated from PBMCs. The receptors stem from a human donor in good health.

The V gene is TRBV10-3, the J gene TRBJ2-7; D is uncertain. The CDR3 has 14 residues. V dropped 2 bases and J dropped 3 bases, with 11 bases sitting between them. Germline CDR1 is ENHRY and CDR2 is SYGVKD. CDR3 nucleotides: TGTGCCATCAGTGAGCAGGTCGGAAACTACGAGCAGTACTTC. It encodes CAISEQVGNYEQYF.

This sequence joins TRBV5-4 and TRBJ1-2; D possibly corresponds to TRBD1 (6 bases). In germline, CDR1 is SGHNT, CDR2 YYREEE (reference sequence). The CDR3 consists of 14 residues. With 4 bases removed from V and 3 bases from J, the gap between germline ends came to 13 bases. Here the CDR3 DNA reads TGTGCCAGCAGCCTCACAGGGCTCGACTATGGCTACACCTTC. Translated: CASSLTGLDYGYTF.

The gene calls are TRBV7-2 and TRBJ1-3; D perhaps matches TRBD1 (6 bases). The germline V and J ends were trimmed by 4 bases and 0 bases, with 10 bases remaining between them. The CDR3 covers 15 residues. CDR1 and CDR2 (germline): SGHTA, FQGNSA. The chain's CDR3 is CASSSDSFSGNTIYF. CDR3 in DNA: TGTGCCAGCAGCTCGGACAGTTTCTCTGGAAACACCATATATTTT. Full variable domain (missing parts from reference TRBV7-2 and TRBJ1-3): GAGVSQSPSNKVTEKGKDVELRCDPISGHTALYWYRQSLGQGLEFLIYFQGNSAPDKSGLPSDRFSAERTGGSVSTLTIQRTQQEDSAVYLCASSSDSFSGNTIYFGEGSWLTVV.

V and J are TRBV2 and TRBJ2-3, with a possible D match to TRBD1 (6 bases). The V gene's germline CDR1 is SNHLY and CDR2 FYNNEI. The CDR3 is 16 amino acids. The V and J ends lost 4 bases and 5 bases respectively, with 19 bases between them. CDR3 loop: CASSAPNSGGEDTQYF. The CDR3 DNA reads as TGTGCCAGCAGTGCCCCCAATTCTGGGGGCGAAGATACGCAGTATTTT.

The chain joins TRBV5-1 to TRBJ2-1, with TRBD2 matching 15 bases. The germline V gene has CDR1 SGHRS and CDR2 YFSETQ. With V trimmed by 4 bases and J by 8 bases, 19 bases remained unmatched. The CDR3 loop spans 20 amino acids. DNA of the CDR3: TGCGCCAGCAGCCAAGCCACCGGGACTAGCGGGAGGTTGAGCCCCGATGAGCAGTTCTTC. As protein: CASSQATGTSGRLSPDEQFF.

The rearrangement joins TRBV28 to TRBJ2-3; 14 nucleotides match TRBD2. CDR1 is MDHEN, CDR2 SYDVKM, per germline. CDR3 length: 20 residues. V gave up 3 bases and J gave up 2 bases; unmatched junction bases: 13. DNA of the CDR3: TGTGCCAGCAGTTTGGGCCCCGGGACTAGCGGGAGATGGTACACAGATACGCAGTATTTT. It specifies CASSLGPGTSGRWYTDTQYF.

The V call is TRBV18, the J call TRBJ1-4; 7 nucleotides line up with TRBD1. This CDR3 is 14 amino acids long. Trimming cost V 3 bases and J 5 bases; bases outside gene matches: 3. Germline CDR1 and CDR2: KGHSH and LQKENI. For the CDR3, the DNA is TGTGCCAGCTCACCCGGACAGGAGAATGAAAAACTGTTTTTT. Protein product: CASSPGQENEKLFF.

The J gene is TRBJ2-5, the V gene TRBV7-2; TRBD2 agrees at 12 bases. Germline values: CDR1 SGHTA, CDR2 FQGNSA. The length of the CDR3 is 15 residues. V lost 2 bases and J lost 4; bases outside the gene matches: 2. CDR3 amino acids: CASSLTGLAGETQYF. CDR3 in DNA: TGTGCCAGCAGCTTAACGGGACTAGCGGGAGAGACCCAGTACTTC.

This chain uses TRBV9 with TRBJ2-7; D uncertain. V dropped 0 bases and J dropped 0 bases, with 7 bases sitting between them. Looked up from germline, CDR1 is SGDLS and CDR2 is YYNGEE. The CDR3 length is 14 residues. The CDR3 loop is CASSVDPNSYEQYF. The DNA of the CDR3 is TGTGCCAGCAGCGTAGATCCCAACTCCTACGAGCAGTACTTC.

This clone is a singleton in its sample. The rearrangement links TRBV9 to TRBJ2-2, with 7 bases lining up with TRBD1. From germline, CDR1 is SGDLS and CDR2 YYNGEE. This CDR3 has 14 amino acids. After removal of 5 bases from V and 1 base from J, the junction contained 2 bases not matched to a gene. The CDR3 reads CASSRDRNTGELFF. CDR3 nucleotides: TGTGCCAGCAGTCGGGACAGGAACACCGGGGAGCTGTTTTTT.

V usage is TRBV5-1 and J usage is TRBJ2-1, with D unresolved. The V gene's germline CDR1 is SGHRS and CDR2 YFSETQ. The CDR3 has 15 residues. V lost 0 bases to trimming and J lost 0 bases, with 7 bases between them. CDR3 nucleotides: TGCGCCAGCAGCTTGGCTCCCGTCTCCTACAATGAGCAGTTCTTC. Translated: CASSLAPVSYNEQFF.

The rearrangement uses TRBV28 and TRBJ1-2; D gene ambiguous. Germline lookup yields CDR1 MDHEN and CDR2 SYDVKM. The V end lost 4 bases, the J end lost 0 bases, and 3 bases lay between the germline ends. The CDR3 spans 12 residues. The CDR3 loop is CASSSPNYGYTF. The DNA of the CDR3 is TGTGCCAGCAGTTCTCCTAACTATGGCTACACCTTC.

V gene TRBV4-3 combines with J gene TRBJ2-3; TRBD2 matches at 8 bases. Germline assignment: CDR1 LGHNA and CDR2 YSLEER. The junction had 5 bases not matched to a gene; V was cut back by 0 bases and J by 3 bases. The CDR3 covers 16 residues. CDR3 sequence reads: CASSQDPGLATDTQYF. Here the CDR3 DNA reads TGCGCCAGCAGCCAAGATCCAGGACTAGCAACAGATACGCAGTATTTT.